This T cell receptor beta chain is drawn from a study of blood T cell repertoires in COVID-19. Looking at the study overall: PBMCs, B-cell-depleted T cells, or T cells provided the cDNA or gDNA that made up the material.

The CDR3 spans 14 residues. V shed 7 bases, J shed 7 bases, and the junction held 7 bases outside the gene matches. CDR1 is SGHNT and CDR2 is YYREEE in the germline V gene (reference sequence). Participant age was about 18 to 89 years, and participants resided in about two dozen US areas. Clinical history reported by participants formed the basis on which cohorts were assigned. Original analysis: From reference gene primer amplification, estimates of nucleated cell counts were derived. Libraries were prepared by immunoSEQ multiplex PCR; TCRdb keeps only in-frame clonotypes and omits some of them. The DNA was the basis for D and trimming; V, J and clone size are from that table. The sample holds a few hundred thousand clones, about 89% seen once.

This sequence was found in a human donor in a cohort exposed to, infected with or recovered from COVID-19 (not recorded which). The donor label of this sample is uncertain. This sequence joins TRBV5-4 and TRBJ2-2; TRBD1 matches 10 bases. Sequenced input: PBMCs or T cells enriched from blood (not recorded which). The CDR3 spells CASSWDRGFGELFF. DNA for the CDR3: TGTGCCAGCTCTTGGGACAGGGGATTCGGGGAGCTGTTTTTT.